The 10 T cell receptor beta chains below come from one sample, sequenced in a study of blood T cell repertoires in COVID-19. Clones were read by immunoSEQ multiplex PCR, and TCRdb kept only the in-frame ones, dropping some. The table lists roughly 150,000 clones, around 90% of them singletons. Sequencing was done on a sample of peripheral blood. These receptors were taken from an elderly woman with COVID-19, enrolled during active disease.

The genes are TRBV11-2 and TRBJ2-3, with 8 bases that match TRBD2. The V and J ends lost 1 base and 2 bases, in that order; junction bases with no gene match: 2. The CDR3 is 15 amino acids. Germline CDR1 and CDR2: SGHAT and FQNNGV. CDR3 region: CASSLVAGTTDTQYF. CDR3 nucleotides: TGTGCCAGCAGCTTAGTAGCGGGGACCACAGATACGCAGTATTTT.

This clone was found once. J is TRBJ2-2 and V is TRBV24-1, with D unclear. Between the trimmed V and J ends, which lost 7 bases and 1 base, there was a span of 6 bases. The CDR3 runs to 13 residues. Germline loops: CDR1 KGHDR, CDR2 SFDVKD. The CDR3 bases are TGTGCCACCAGGCAGGAGAACACCGGGGAGCTGTTTTTT. This sequence encodes CATRQENTGELFF.

The V and J genes are TRBV4-2 and TRBJ1-1; TRBD1 aligns across 9 bases. Trimming removed 1 base from V and 4 bases from J; junction bases left unmatched: 4. The germline CDR1 and CDR2 sequences are LGHNA and YNFKEQ. There are 15 residues in the CDR3. CDR3 sequence: CASSQATGGSTEAFF. For the CDR3, the DNA is TGTGCCAGCAGCCAAGCGACAGGGGGGAGCACTGAAGCTTTCTTT.

The V and J genes are TRBV9 and TRBJ1-2, with a weak D call TRBD1 (5 bases). CDR3 length: 16 amino acids. The germline V and J ends were trimmed by 4 bases and 0 bases, with 16 bases remaining between them. Germline V CDR1 and CDR2: SGDLS, YYNGEE. CDR3 nucleotides: TGTGCCAGCAGCCTGGGGCCGAAACTAACTAACTATGGCTACACCTTC. This encodes CASSLGPKLTNYGYTF.

This clone was found once. This chain joins TRBV19 and TRBJ1-3; D might be TRBD1 (6 bases). Looked up from germline, CDR1 is LNHDA and CDR2 is SQIVND (reference sequence). V lost 6 bases and J lost 2, with 11 bases in between. The CDR3 sequence is 14 residues long. This CDR3 reads CASSSGTTGNTIYF. CDR3 in DNA: TGTGCCAGTAGCTCCGGGACAACTGGAAACACCATATATTTT.

The chain carries TRBV21-1 and TRBJ2-5; TRBD1, the D gene given by the table, was not confirmed from the DNA. TRBV21-1 is assigned pseudogene status. The CDR3 has 15 residues. CDR3 protein: CASSKGRRFGETQYF. In DNA form, the CDR3 reads TGTGCCAGCAGCAAGGGGCGGCGATTCGGTGAGACCCAGTACTTC.

The CDR3 here is CASSQETPDTYSGNTIYF. The CDR3 DNA follows: TGTGCCAGCAGCCAAGAGACCCCAGACACCTACTCTGGAAACACCATATATTTT. The V call is TRBV4-2, the J call TRBJ1-3; D gene unclear. Looked up from germline, CDR1 is LGHNA and CDR2 is YNFKEQ. This CDR3 spans 18 amino acids. The ends were cut back, 0 bases at V and 0 bases at J, with 15 bases in the middle.

In this sample, this clone turned up once. The gene calls are TRBV5-1 and TRBJ1-1; D may be TRBD1 (6 bases). The CDR3 is made up of 20 amino acids. The germline gives CDR1 SGHRS, CDR2 YFSETQ. V shed 0 bases and J shed 1 base, with 25 bases lying between them. In DNA, the CDR3 is TGCGCCAGCAGCTTGGCCTTTCAATGGACAGCATCGGGGACGAACACTGAAGCTTTCTTT. Protein: CASSLAFQWTASGTNTEAFF.

The chain is built from TRBV5-1 and TRBJ1-4; TRBD1 agrees at 10 bases. Germline V CDR1 and CDR2: SGHRS, YFSETQ. The CDR3 extends over 15 amino acids. V trimming: 1 base; J trimming: 8 bases; junction bases outside the gene matches: 5. The CDR3 coding sequence is TGCGCCAGCAGCTTGAGGGGGACAGGGGAAGAAAAACTGTTTTTT. Translating gives CASSLRGTGEEKLFF.

This chain links TRBV28 with TRBJ1-1; no clear D. The V end was cut by 2 bases, the J end by 1 base, with 8 bases between. The CDR3 sequence is 14 residues long. Germline V gives CDR1 MDHEN, CDR2 SYDVKM. In DNA, the CDR3 is TGTGCCAGCAGTTTAACCGTACAGAACACTGAAGCTTTCTTT. As protein: CASSLTVQNTEAFF.